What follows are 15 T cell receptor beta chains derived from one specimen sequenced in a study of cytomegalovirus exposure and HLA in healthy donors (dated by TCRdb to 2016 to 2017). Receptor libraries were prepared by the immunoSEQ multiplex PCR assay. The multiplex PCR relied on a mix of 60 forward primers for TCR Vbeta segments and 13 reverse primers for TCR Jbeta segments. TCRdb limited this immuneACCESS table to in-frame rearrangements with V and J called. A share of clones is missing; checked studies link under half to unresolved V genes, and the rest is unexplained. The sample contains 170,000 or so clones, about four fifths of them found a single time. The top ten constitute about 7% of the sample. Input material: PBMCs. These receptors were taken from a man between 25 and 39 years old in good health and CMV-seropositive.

The CDR3 DNA reads as TGTGCCAGCAGTTCCGACATGAACTATGGCTACACCTTC. Amino acids: CASSSDMNYGYTF. The V gene is TRBV27, the J gene TRBJ1-2; unclear D gene. V was shortened by 4 bases and J by 2 bases, with 8 bases between the two germline ends. CDR3 length: 13 residues. Germline-derived CDR1 and CDR2 are MNHEY and SMNVEV (reference sequence).

The CDR3 nucleotides read TGCAGCGTCGATGGCGGGAACACTGAAGCTTTCTTT. Its protein product is CSVDGGNTEAFF. The rearrangement joins TRBV29-1 to TRBJ1-1; D is unclear. This CDR3 contains 12 residues. Germline loops: CDR1 SQVTM, CDR2 ANQGSEA. V dropped 6 bases and J dropped 1 base, with 9 bases sitting between them.

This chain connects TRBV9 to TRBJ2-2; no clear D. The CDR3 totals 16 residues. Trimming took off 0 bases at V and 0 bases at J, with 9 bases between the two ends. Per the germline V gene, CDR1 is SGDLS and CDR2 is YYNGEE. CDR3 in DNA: TGTGCCAGCAGCGTAGTGGAGCGACCGAACACCGGGGAGCTGTTTTTT. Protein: CASSVVERPNTGELFF.

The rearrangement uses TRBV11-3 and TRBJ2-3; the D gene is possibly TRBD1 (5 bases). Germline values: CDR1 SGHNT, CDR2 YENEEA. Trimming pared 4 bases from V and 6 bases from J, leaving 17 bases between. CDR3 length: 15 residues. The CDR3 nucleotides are TGTGCCAGCAGCTCCTCCTGGGGCGTTTTTGATACGCAGTATTTT. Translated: CASSSSWGVFDTQYF.

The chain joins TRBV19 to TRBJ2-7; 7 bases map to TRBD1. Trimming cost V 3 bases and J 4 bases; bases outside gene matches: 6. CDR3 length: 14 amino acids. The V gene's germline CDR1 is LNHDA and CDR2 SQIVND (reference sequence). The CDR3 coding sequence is TGTGCCAGTAGTATTCCAGGGGGAGCGTACGAGCAGTACTTC. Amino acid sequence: CASSIPGGAYEQYF.

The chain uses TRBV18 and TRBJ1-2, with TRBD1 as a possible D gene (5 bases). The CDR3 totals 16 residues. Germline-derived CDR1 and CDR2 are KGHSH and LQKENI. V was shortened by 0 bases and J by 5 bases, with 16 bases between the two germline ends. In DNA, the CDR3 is TGTGCCAGCTCACCACCTAGACGGGTCGGGGGTTATGGCTACACCTTC. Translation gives CASSPPRRVGGYGYTF.

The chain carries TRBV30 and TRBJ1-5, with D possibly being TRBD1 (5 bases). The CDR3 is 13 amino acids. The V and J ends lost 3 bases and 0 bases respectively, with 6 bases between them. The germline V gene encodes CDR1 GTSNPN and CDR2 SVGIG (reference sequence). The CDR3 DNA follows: TGTGCCTGGAGGACAGATAGCAATCAGCCCCAGCATTTT. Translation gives CAWRTDSNQPQHF. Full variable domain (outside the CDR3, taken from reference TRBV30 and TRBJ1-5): SQTIHQWPATLVQPVGSPLSLECTVEGTSNPNLYWYRQAAGRGLQLLFYSVGIGQISSEVPQNLSASRPQDRQFILSSKKLLLSDSGFYLCAWRTDSNQPQHFGDGTRLSIL.

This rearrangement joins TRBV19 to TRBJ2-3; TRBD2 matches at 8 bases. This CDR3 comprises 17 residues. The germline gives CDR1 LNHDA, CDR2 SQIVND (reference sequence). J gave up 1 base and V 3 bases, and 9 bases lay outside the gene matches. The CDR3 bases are TGTGCCAGTAGTATTGGCCGGGAGGGCCTAGGCACAGATACGCAGTATTTT. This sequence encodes CASSIGREGLGTDTQYF.

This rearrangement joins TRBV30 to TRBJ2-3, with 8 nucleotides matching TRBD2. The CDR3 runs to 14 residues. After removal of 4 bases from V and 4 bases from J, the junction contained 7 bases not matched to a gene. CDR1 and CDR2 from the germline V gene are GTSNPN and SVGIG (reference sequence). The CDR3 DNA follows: TGTGCCTGGACCGGGAGGCGGGAGGCAGATACGCAGTATTTT. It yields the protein CAWTGRREADTQYF.

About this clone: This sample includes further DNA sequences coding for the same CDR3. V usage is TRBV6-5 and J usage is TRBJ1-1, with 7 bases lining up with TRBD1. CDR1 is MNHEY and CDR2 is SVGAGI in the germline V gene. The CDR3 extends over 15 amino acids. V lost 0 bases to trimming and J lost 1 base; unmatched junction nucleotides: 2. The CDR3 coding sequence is TGTGCCAGCAGTTACTCGACAGGGACGAACACTGAAGCTTTCTTT. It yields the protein CASSYSTGTNTEAFF.

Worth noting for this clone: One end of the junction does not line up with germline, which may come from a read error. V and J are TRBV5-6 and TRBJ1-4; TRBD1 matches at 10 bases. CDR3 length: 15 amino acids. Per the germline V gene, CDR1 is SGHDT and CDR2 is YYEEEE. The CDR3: CAGSRQGAAGEKLFF. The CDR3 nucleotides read TGTGCCGGCAGCCGACAGGGGGCAGCGGGGGAAAAACTGTTTTTT.

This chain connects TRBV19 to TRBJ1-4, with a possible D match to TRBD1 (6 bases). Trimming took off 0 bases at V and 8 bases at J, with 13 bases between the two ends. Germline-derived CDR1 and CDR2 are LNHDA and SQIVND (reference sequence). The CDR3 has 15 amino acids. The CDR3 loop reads CASSIDGAGEEKLFF. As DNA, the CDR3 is TGTGCCAGTAGTATAGATGGGGCAGGGGAGGAAAAACTGTTTTTT.

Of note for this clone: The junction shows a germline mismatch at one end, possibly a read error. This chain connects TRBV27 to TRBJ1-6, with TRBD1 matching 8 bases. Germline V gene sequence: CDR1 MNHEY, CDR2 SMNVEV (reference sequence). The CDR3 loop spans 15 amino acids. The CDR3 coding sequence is TGTGCCGGCAGTTTTAGACAGGGGAGTAATTCACCCCTCCACTTT. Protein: CAGSFRQGSNSPLHF.

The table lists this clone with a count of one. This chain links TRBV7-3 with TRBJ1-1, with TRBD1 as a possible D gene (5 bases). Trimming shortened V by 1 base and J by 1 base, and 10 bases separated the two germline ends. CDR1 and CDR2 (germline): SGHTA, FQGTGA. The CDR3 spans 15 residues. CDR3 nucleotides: TGTGCCAGCAGCTTAATGGGGGGGACGAACACTGAAGCTTTCTTT. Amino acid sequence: CASSLMGGTNTEAFF.

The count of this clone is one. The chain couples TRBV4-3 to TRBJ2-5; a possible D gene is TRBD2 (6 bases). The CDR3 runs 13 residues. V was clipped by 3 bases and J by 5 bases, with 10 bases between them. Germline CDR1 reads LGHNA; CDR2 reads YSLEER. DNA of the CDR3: TGCGCCAGCAGCCAGGAGGGGCTGGAGACCCAGTACTTC. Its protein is CASSQEGLETQYF.